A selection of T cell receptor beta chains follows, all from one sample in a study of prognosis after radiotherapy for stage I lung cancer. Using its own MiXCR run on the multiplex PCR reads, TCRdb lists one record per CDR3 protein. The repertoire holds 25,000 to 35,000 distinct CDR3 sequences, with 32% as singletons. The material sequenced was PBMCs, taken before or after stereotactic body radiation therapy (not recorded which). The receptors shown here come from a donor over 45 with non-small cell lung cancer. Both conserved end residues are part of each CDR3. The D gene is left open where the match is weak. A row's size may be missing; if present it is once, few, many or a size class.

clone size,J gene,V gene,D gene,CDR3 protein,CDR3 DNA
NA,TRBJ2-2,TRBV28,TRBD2,CASTQLAGVAGELFF,TGTGCCAGCACCCAATTAGCGGGAGTAGCCGGGGAGCTGTTTTTT
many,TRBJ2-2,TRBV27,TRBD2,CASSSPGQGGTSGKGGELFF,TGTGCCAGCAGTTCCCCGGGACAGGGGGGGACTAGCGGGAAAGGCGGGGAGCTGTTTTTT
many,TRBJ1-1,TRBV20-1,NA,CSARGPRNTEAFF,TGCAGTGCTAGAGGGCCGAGGAACACTGAAGCTTTCTTT
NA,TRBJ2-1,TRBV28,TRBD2,CAIGLAGDDEQSF,TGTGCCATCGGGCTAGCGGGAGATGATGAGCAGTCCTTC
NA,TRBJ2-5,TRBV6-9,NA,CASSYSKLVCETQYF,TGTGCCAGCAGTTACTCTAAGCTAGTGTGTGAGACCCAGTACTTC
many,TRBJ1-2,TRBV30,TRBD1,CACPDREVNGYTF,TGTGCCTGCCCGGACAGGGAGGTGAATGGCTACACCTTC
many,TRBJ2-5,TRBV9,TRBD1,CASSAGTGTGGETQYF,TGTGCCAGCAGCGCGGGGACAGGCACCGGGGGAGAGACCCAGTACTTC
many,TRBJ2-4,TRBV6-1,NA,CASSDGGPLNIQYF,TGTGCCAGCAGTGATGGGGGGCCCTTAAACATTCAGTACTTC
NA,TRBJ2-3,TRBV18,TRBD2,CASSSGLAGVSTDTQYF,TGTGCCAGCTCTTCGGGACTAGCGGGAGTTTCAACAGATACGCAGTATTTT
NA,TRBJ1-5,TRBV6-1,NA,CASRTAGRNQPQHF,TGTGCCAGCAGAACCGCAGGACGCAATCAGCCCCAGCATTTT
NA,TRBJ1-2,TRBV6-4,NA,CASVERVTYGYAF,TGTGCCAGCGTTGAGAGGGTAACCTATGGCTACGCCTTC
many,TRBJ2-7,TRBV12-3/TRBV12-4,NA,CASSPNRDSSFYEQYF,TGTGCCAGCAGTCCGAACCGGGACTCCTCCTTCTACGAGCAGTACTTC
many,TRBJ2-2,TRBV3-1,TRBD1,CASSPGTGWPGELFF,TGTGCCAGCAGCCCCGGGACAGGGTGGCCCGGGGAGCTGTTTTTT
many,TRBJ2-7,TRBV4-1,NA,CASSPSSTSTYEQYF,TGCGCCAGCAGCCCATCCTCTACGAGTACCTACGAGCAGTACTTC
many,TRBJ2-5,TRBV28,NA,CASSFPPGSGRETQYF,TGTGCCAGCAGTTTTCCCCCCGGAAGTGGGCGAGAGACCCAGTACTTC
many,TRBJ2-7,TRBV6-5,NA,CASSYNRDYEQYF,TGTGCCAGCAGTTACAACAGGGACTACGAGCAGTACTTC
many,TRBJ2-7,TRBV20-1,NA,CSARDSSSSESYEQYF,TGCAGTGCTAGAGATTCGTCGTCTAGCGAGTCCTACGAGCAGTACTTC
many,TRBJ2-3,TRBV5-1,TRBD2,CASQLAHTDTQYF,TGCGCCAGTCAACTAGCGCACACAGATACGCAGTATTTT
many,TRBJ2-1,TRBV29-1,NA,CSAIPGLSRPNEQFF,TGCAGCGCTATTCCGGGCCTATCCCGGCCAAATGAGCAGTTCTTC
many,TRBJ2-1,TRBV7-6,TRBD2,CASSFASGRQQFF,TGTGCCAGCAGCTTTGCTAGCGGGAGGCAGCAGTTCTTC
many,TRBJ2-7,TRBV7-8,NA,CASSSRRLDGSEQYF,TGTGCCAGCAGCTCCCGCCGACTAGACGGGAGCGAGCAGTACTTC
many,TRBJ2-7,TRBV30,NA,CAWSAPGSKNHEEQYF,TGTGCCTGGAGTGCCCCCGGGAGCAAAAACCACGAGGAGCAGTACTTC
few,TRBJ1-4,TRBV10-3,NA,CAISDSNNGKEKLFF,TGTGCCATCAGTGACTCCAATAATGGGAAAGAAAAACTGTTTTTT
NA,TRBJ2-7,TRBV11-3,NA,CASSLGSGSSYEQYF,TGTGCCAGCAGCTTGGGGAGTGGGTCTAGCTACGAGCAGTACTTC
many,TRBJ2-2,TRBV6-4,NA,CASTASSGGELFF,TGTGCCAGCACGGCTAGCTCGGGCGGGGAGCTGTTTTTT
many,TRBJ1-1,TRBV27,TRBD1,CASIPQGAGTEAFF,TGTGCCAGCATCCCACAGGGGGCTGGAACTGAAGCTTTCTTT
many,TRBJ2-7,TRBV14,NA,CASSQGGNEQYF,TGTGCCAGCAGCCAAGGAGGGAACGAGCAGTACTTC
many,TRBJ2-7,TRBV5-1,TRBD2,CASSLAGTSTYEQYF,TGCGCCAGCAGCTTGGCCGGGACTAGCACCTACGAGCAGTACTTC